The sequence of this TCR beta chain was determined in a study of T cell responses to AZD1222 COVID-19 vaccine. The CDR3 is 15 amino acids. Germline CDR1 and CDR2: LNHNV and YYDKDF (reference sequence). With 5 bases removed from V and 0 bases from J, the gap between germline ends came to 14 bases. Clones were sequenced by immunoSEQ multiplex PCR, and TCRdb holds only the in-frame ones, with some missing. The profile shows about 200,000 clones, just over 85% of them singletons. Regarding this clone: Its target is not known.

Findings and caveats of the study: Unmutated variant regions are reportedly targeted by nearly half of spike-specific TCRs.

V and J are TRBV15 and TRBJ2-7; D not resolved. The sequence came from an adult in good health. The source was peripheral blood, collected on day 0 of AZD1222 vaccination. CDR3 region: CATSLDKDRSYEQYF. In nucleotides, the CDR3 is TGTGCCACCAGCCTCGACAAGGACCGCTCCTACGAGCAGTACTTC. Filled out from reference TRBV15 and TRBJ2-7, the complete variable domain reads DAMVIQNPRYQVTQFGKPVTLSCSQTLNHNVMYWYQQKSSQAPKLLFHYYDKDFNNEADTPDNFQSRRPNTSFCFLDIRSPGLGDTAMYLCATSLDKDRSYEQYFGPGTRLTVT.